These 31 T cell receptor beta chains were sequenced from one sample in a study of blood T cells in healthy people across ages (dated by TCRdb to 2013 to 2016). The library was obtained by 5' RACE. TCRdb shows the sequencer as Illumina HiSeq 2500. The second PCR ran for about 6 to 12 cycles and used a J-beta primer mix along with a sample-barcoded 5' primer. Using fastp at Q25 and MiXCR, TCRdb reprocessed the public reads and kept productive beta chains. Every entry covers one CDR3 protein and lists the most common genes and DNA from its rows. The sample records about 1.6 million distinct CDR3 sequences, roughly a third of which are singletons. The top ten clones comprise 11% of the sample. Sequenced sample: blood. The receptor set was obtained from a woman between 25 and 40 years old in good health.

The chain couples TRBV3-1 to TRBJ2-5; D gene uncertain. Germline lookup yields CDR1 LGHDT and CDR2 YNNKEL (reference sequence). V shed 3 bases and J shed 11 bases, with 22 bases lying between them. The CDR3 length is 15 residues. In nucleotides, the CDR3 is TGTGCCAGCAGCCACGACCGAAGGGCCTACTACGTGCAGTACTTC. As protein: CASSHDRRAYYVQYF.

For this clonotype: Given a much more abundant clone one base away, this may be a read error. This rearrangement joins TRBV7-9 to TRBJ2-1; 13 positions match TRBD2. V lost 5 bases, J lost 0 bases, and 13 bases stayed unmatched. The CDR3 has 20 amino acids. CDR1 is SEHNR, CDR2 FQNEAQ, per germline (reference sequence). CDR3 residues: CASSPRQTSGRSSSYNEQFF. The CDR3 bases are TGTGCCAGCAGCCCAAGACAGACTAGCGGGAGGAGTAGCTCCTACAATGAGCAGTTCTTC.

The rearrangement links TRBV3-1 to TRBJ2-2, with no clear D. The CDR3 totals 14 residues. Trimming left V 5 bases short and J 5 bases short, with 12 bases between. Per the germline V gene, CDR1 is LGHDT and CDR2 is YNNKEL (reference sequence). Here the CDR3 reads CASSSRKTTGELFF. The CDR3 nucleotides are TGTGCCAGCAGCTCACGTAAAACAACCGGGGAGCTGTTTTTT.

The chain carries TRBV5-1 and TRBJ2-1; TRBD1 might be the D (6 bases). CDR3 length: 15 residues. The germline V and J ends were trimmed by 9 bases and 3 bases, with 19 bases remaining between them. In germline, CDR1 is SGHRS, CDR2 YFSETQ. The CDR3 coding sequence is TGCGCCACCGCAAAGGGGGAAAAAAGCTACAATGAGCAGTTCTTC. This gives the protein CATAKGEKSYNEQFF.

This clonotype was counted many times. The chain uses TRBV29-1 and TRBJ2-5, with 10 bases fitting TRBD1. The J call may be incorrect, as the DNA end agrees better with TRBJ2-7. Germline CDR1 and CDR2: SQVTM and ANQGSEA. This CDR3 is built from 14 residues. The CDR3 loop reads CSVAWGTGASEQYF. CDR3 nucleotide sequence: TGCAGCGTTGCTTGGGGGACAGGGGCTAGCGAGCAGTACTTC.

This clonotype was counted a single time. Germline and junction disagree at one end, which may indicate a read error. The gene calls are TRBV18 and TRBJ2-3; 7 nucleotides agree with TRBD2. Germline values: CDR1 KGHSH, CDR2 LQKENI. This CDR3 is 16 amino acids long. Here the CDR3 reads CASSPQASGQTDTRYF. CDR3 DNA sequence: TGTGCCAGCTCACCACAAGCTAGCGGTCAGACAGATACGCGGTATTTT.

The CDR3 bases are TGTGCCAGCACCCCAGAGGGGGCTAGCACAGATACGCAGTATTTT. It encodes CASTPEGASTDTQYF. The chain couples TRBV27 to TRBJ2-3, with 7 bases matching TRBD1. The V gene end was trimmed by 7 bases and the J gene end by 0 bases; junction bases not matched to a gene: 7. Germline lookup yields CDR1 MNHEY and CDR2 SMNVEV (reference sequence). The CDR3 runs 15 residues.

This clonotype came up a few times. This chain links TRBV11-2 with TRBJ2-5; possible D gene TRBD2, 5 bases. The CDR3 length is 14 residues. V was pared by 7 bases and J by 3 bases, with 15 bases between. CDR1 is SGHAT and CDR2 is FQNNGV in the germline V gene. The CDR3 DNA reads TGTGCCAGCATATCCGGGAAGAGAAAAGAGACCCAGTACTTC. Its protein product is CASISGKRKETQYF.

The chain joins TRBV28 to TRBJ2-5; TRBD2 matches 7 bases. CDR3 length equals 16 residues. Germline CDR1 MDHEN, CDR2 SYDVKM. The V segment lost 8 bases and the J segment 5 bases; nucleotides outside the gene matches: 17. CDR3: CASSHGGAGVSETQYF. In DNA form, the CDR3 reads TGTGCCAGCTCTCACGGAGGGGCGGGAGTCAGCGAGACCCAGTACTTC.

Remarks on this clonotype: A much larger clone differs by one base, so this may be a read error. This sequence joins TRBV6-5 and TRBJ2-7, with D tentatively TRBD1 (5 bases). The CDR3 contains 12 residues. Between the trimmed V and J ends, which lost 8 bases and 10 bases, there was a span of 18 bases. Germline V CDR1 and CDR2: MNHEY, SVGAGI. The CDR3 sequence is CASGVKKGSQYF. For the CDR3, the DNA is TGTGCCAGCGGGGTCAAAAAGGGGTCCCAGTACTTC.

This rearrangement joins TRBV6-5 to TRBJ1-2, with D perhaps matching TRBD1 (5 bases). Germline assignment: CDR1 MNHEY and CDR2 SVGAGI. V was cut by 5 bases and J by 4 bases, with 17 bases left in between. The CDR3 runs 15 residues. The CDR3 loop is CASSRMQGGGYGYTF. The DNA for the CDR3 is TGTGCCAGCAGTCGTATGCAGGGCGGGGGCTATGGCTACACCTTC.

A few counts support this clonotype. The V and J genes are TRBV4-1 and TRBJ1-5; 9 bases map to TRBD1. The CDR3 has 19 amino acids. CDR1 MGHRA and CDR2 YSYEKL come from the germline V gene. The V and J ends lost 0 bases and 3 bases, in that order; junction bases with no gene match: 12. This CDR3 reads CASSQDAGTGYIDNQPQHF. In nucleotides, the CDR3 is TGCGCCAGCAGCCAAGATGCCGGGACAGGGTATATAGACAATCAGCCCCAGCATTTT.

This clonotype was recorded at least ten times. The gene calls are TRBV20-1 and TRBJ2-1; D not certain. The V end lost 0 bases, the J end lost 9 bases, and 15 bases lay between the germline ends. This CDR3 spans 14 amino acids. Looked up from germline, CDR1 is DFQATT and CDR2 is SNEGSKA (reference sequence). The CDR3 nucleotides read TGCAGTGCTAGAGAGCAGTTTCAAGATACTGAGCAGTTCTTC. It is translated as CSAREQFQDTEQFF.

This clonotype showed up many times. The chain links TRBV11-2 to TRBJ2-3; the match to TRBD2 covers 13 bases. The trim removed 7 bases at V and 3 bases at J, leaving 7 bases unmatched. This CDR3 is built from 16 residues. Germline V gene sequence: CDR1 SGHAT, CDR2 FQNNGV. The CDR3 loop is CASTRTSGSMTDTQYF. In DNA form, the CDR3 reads TGTGCCAGCACCCGGACTAGCGGGAGCATGACAGATACGCAGTATTTT.

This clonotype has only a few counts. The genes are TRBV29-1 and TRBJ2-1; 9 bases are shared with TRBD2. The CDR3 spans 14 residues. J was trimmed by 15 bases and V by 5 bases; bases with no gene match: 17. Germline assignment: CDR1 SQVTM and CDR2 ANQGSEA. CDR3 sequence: CSVPTPRLAGIRFF. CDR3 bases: TGCAGCGTTCCTACTCCCCGTCTAGCGGGAATCCGGTTCTTC.

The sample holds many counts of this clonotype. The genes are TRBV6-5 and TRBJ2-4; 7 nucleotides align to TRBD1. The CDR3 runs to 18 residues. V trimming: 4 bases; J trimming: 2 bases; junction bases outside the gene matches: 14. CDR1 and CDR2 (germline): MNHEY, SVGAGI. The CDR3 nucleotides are TGTGCCAGCAGTTCCATGAGACAGGGTGTGTCGACCAAAAACATTCAGTACTTC. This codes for CASSSMRQGVSTKNIQYF.

The CDR3: CASSVGDSGEQFF. Here the CDR3 DNA reads TGTGCCAGCAGCGTAGGGGATAGCGGGGAGCAGTTCTTC. The V gene is TRBV9, the J gene TRBJ2-1; 7 bases are a match to TRBD2. Germline-derived CDR1 and CDR2 are SGDLS and YYNGEE. This CDR3 has 13 residues. The trim removed 0 bases at V and 10 bases at J, leaving 4 bases unmatched.

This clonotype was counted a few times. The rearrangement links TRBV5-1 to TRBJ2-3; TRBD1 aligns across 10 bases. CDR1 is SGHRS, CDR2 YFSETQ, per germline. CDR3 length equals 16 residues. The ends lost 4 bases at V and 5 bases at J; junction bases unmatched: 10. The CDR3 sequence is CASSAYGQGEGDTQYF. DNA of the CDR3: TGCGCCAGCAGCGCCTACGGACAGGGGGAAGGAGATACGCAGTATTTT.

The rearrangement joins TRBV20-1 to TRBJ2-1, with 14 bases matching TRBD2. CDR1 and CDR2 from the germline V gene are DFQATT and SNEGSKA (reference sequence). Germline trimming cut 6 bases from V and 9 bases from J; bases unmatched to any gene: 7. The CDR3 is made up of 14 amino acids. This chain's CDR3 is CSAQVGLAGVEQFF. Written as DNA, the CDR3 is TGCAGTGCACAAGTGGGACTAGCGGGAGTTGAGCAGTTCTTC.

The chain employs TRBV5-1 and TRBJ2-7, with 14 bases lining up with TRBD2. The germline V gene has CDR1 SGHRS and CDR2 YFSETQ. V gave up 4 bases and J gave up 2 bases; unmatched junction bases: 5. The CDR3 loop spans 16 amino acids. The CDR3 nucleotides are TGCGCCAGCAGCCCGGGACTAGCGGGAGATACCTACGAGCAGTACTTC. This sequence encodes CASSPGLAGDTYEQYF.

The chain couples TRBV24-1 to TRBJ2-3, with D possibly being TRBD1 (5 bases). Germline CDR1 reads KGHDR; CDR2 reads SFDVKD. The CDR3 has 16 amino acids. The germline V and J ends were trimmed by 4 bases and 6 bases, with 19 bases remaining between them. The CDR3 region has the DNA TGTGCCACCAGTGAAGCCGGCAGGGCCTCCACCGATACGCAGTATTTT. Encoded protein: CATSEAGRASTDTQYF.

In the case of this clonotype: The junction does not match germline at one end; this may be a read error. The CDR3 loop is CAGSLGRTSYEQYF. The CDR3 DNA sequence: TGCGCCGGCAGCTTGGGGAGGACCTCCTACGAGCAGTACTTC. The chain recombines TRBV5-1 with TRBJ2-7; D perhaps matches TRBD2 (6 bases). The germline CDR1 and CDR2 sequences are SGHRS and YFSETQ. CDR3 length equals 14 residues.

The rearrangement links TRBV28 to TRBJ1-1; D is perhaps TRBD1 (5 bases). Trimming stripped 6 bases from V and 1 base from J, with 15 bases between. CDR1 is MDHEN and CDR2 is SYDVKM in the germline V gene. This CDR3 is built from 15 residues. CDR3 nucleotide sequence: TGTGCCAGCAGCTTCGGAGACAGACGGAACACTGAAGCTTTCTTT. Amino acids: CASSFGDRRNTEAFF. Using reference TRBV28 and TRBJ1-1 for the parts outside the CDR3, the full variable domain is DVKVTQSSRYLVKRTGEKVFLECVQDMDHENMFWYRQDPGLGLRLIYFSYDVKMKEKGDIPEGYSVSREKKERFSLILESASTNQTSMYLCASSFGDRRNTEAFFGQGTRLTVV.

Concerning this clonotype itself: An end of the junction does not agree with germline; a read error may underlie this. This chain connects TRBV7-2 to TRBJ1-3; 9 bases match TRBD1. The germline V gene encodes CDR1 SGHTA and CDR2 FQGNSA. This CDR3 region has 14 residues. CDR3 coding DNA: TGTGCCAGCAGCTTAAAGACAGGGGGAAACACCACATATTTT. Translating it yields CASSLKTGGNTTYF.

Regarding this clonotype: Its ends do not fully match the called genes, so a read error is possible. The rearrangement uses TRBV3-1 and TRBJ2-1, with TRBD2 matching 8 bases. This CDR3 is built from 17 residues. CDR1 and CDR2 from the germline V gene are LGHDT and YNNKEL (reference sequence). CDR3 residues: CACSQNRGGRAYNEQFF. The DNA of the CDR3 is TGTGCCTGCAGCCAAAACCGGGGGGGCCGAGCCTACAATGAGCAGTTCTTC.

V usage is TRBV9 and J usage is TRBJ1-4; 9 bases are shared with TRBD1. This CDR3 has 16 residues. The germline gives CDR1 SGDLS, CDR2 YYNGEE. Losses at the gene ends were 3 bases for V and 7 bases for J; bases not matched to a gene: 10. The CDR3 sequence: CASSERGQGPSEKLFF. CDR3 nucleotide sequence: TGTGCCAGCAGCGAGAGGGGACAGGGCCCCTCTGAAAAACTGTTTTTT.

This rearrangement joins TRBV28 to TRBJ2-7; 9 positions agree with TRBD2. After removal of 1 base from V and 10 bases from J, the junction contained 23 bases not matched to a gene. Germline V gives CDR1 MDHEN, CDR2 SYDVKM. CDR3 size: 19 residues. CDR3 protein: CASSLFLLAGPKEEESQYF. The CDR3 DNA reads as TGTGCCAGCAGTTTATTTTTACTAGCGGGCCCAAAAGAGGAAGAGTCCCAGTACTTC.

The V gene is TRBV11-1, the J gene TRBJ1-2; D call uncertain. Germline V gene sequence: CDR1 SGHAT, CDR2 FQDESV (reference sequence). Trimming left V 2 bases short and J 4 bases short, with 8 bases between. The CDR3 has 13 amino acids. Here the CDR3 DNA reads TGTGCCAGCAGCTTATTAGCGTTCTATGGCTACACCTTC. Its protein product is CASSLLAFYGYTF.

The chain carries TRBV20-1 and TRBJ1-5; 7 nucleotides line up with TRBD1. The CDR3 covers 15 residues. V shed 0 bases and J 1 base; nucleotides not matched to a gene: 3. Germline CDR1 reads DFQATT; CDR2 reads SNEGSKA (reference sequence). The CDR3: CSARDPRGSNQPQHF. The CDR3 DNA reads TGCAGTGCTAGAGATCCCAGGGGGAGCAATCAGCCCCAGCATTTT.

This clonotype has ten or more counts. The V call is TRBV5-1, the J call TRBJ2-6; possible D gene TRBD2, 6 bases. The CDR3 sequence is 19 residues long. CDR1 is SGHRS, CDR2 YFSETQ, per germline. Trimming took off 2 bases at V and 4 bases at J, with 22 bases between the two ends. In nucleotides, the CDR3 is TGCGCCAGCAGCTTACGATTAGGTGATTGGGACTCCGGGGCCAACGTCCTGACTTTC. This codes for CASSLRLGDWDSGANVLTF.

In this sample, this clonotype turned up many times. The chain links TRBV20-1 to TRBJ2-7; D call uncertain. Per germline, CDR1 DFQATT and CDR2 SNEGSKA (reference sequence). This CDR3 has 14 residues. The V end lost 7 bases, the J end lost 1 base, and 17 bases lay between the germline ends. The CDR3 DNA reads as TGCAGTGTCCCCGGATCCGGGTATTCCTACGAGCAGTACTTC. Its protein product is CSVPGSGYSYEQYF.